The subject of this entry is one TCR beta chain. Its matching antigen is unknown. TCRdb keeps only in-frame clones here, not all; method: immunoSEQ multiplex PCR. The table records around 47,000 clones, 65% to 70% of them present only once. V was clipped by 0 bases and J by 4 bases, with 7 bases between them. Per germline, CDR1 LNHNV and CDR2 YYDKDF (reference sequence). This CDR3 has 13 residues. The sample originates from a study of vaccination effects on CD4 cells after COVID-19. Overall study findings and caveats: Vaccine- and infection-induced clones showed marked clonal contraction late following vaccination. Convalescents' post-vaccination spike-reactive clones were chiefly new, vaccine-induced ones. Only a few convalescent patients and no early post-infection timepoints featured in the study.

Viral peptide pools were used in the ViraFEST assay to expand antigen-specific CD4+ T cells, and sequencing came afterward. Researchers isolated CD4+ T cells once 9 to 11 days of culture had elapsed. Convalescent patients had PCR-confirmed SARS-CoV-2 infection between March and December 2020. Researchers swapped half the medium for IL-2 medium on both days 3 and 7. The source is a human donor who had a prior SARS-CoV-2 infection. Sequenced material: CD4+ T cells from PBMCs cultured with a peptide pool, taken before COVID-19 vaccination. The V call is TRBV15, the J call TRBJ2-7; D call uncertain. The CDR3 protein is CATSRDPGYEQYF. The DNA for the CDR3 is TGTGCCACCAGCAGAGATCCCGGGTACGAGCAGTACTTC.